Following are 3 T cell receptor beta chains from one sample sequenced in a study of human T cells and chemical hapten exposure. Time point reported: patch test 1, 2 weeks after DPC sensitization. As to treatment: therapeutic diphenylcyclopropenone sensitization with weekly scalp DPC. MiXCR, applied by TCRdb to the RACE reads, yields one record per CDR3 protein. The table has over 65,000 distinct CDR3 sequences, about 10% seen once. The sequencing used whole blood, collected in connection with sensitization to the hapten diphenylcyclopropenone (DPC). These receptors originate from a woman in her forties or fifties with alopecia areata. Some clones in this sample may be carry-over from other donors' samples.

The V and J genes are TRBV19 and TRBJ2-3; D may match TRBD1 or TRBD2 (5 bases each). CDR3 size: 14 residues. V was cut by 7 bases and J by 0 bases, with 11 bases left in between. From germline, CDR1 is LNHDA and CDR2 SQIVND (reference sequence). CDR3 nucleotide sequence: TGTGCCAGTAAGTCGGGGCCTAGCACAGATACGCAGTATTTT. Translated: CASKSGPSTDTQYF.

This clonotype was counted at least ten times. The chain recombines TRBV7-2 with TRBJ2-5; 8 nucleotides align to TRBD2. The CDR3 runs 14 residues. V lost 5 bases and J lost 5; bases outside the gene matches: 7. CDR1 is SGHTA and CDR2 is FQGNSA in the germline V gene. The CDR3 spells CASSRGGTTETQYF. The CDR3, as DNA: TGTGCCAGCAGCCGGGGGGGGACAACGGAGACCCAGTACTTC.

The rearrangement uses TRBV2 and TRBJ1-1; TRBD1 matches at 8 bases. The CDR3 runs 11 residues. After removal of 9 bases from V and 4 bases from J, the junction contained 1 base not matched to a gene. Germline assignment: CDR1 SNHLY and CDR2 FYNNEI. The CDR3 nucleotides read TGTGCCAGTGACAGGGGCACTGAAGCTTTCTTT. Protein sequence: CASDRGTEAFF.